Listed here are 14 T cell receptor beta chains from one sample, sequenced in a study of tumor-infiltrating lymphocytes in oesophageal squamous cell carcinoma. Using its own MiXCR run on the PCR reads, TCRdb lists one record per CDR3 protein. The sample has approximately 20,000 distinct CDR3 sequences; 40% to 50% are singletons. The specimen sequenced was esophageal tumor tissue. These receptors were taken from a male donor with esophageal squamous cell carcinoma.

The chain links TRBV18 to TRBJ2-1; 10 bases are a match to TRBD2. Germline trimming cut 8 bases from V and 4 bases from J; bases unmatched to any gene: 5. In germline, CDR1 is KGHSH, CDR2 LQKENI. The CDR3 is 14 amino acids. CDR3 region: CASALAGKYNEQFF. The DNA for the CDR3 is TGTGCCAGCGCACTAGCGGGAAAATACAATGAGCAGTTCTTC.

This clonotype was counted at least ten times. The chain joins TRBV2 to TRBJ1-5, with 8 bases lining up with TRBD1. Trimming removed 7 bases from V and 5 bases from J; junction bases left unmatched: 7. Germline V gene lookup returns CDR1 SNHLY and CDR2 FYNNEI. CDR3 length equals 14 residues. The DNA of the CDR3 is TGTGCCAGCAAACCCGACAGGGGAGATCAGCCCCAGCATTTT. Its protein product is CASKPDRGDQPQHF. Full variable domain (outside the CDR3, taken from reference TRBV2 and TRBJ1-5): EPEVTQTPSHQVTQMGQEVILRCVPISNHLYFYWYRQILGQKVEFLVSFYNNEISEKSEIFDDQFSVERPDGSNFTLKIRSTKLEDSAMYFCASKPDRGDQPQHFGDGTRLSIL.

Of note for this clonotype: Just one base apart from a much larger clone, this may be a read error. V and J are TRBV5-1 and TRBJ2-1; the match to TRBD2 covers 13 bases. The J call may be in error: the DNA end matches TRBJ2-7 better. This CDR3 region has 15 residues. The germline gives CDR1 SGHRS, CDR2 YFSETQ. CDR3: CASSFGTSGNHEQYF. CDR3 DNA sequence: TGCGCCAGCAGCTTCGGGACTAGCGGGAACCATGAGCAGTACTTC.

The chain carries TRBV6-1 and TRBJ2-1, with 11 bases identical to TRBD2. The J call may not be correct, given that the DNA end is closer to TRBJ2-7. Germline CDR1 and CDR2: MNHNS and SASEGT. The CDR3 contains 13 residues. The CDR3 loop is CASSPSGRNEQYF. As DNA, the CDR3 is TGTGCCAGCAGTCCTAGCGGGAGGAACGAGCAGTACTTC.

The gene calls are TRBV6-6 and TRBJ1-6, with 9 bases aligning to TRBD1. There are 14 residues in the CDR3. The V segment lost 5 bases and the J segment 9 bases; nucleotides outside the gene matches: 5. Germline CDR1 is MNHNY and CDR2 is SVGAGI (reference sequence). This CDR3 is CASSVGQGFSPLHF. The CDR3 region has the DNA TGTGCCAGCAGTGTCGGACAGGGGTTTTCACCCCTCCACTTT.

The chain employs TRBV7-8 and TRBJ2-5; tentative D call: TRBD1 (6 bases). From germline, CDR1 is SGHVS and CDR2 FQNEAQ. Trimming left V 3 bases short and J 2 bases short, with 13 bases between. CDR3 length: 15 amino acids. The DNA of the CDR3 is TGTGCCAGCAGCTTTAACGGACAGCTTCAAGAGACCCAGTACTTC. This encodes CASSFNGQLQETQYF.

In this sample, this clonotype turned up many times. The chain is built from TRBV6-1 and TRBJ1-5; no firm D call. V was trimmed by 6 bases and J by 4 bases, leaving 16 bases between them. Germline lookup yields CDR1 MNHNS and CDR2 SASEGT. The CDR3 has 15 amino acids. For the CDR3, the DNA is TGTGCCAGCAGACGCAGCAGTGCGGGGAATCAGCCCCAGCATTTT. It yields the protein CASRRSSAGNQPQHF.

This clonotype has just a few counts. The genes are TRBV18 and TRBJ1-2, with 7 positions matching TRBD1. Trimming at V came to 3 bases and at J to 3 bases, leaving 7 bases not matched to a gene. CDR1 is KGHSH and CDR2 is LQKENI in the germline V gene. The CDR3 loop spans 15 amino acids. In DNA, the CDR3 is TGTGCCAGCTCACCCGACAGGGATGTTCACTATGGCTACACCTTC. Its translation: CASSPDRDVHYGYTF.

This clonotype turned up a few times. This chain uses TRBV6-1 with TRBJ2-3, with 7 positions matching TRBD2. V shed 6 bases, J shed 1 base, and the junction held 13 bases outside the gene matches. Germline assignment: CDR1 MNHNS and CDR2 SASEGT. CDR3 size: 17 residues. Here the CDR3 reads CASSLMVVAGGTDTQYF. The CDR3 nucleotides read TGTGCCAGCAGCCTAATGGTGGTAGCGGGTGGCACAGATACGCAGTATTTT.

This clonotype has ten or more counts. This chain connects TRBV5-1 to TRBJ2-7; 9 nucleotides align to TRBD2. The CDR3 runs to 16 residues. CDR1 and CDR2 (germline): SGHRS, YFSETQ. V was clipped by 2 bases and J by 3 bases; unmatched bases: 9. The DNA for the CDR3 is TGCGCCAGCAGCTTCTTGAGCGGGGGGAAATACTACGAGCAGTACTTC. Translation: CASSFLSGGKYYEQYF.

This clonotype was seen many times. The chain is built from TRBV6-1 and TRBJ1-6, with D possibly TRBD1 on 5 matching bases. Per germline, CDR1 MNHNS and CDR2 SASEGT. This CDR3 is built from 17 residues. The V and J ends lost 5 bases and 10 bases respectively, with 24 bases between them. The DNA of the CDR3 is TGTGCCAGCAGTACCTTTGAAGGGGTGGAGGGAGGCTCACCCCTCCACTTT. This translates into CASSTFEGVEGGSPLHF.

This chain connects TRBV12-3 or TRBV12-4 to TRBJ2-1; 7 bases are a match to TRBD2. The last part of the DNA fits TRBJ2-7 better; the J call may be wrong. The CDR3 totals 14 residues. The CDR3 DNA follows: TGTGCCAGCAGTGCTTGGGGGGGAGTTCGGAAGCAGTACTTC. Encoded protein: CASSAWGGVRKQYF.

CDR3 sequence reads: CSAPRTSGSYNEQFF. DNA of the CDR3: TGCAGCGCTCCTCGGACTAGCGGGAGCTACAATGAGCAGTTCTTC. The chain carries TRBV20-1 and TRBJ2-1, with 13 bases that match TRBD2. CDR1 is DFQATT, CDR2 SNEGSKA, per germline (reference sequence). The CDR3 runs to 15 residues.

The chain employs TRBV10-2 and TRBJ2-1; 8 bases are shared with TRBD1. The CDR3 has 17 residues. Germline-derived CDR1 and CDR2 are WSHSY and SAAADI. V was pared by 6 bases and J by 1 base, with 11 bases of the junction left unmatched. In DNA, the CDR3 is TGCGCCAGCAGAGGGACAGGTGGGGTTGGGTCCTACAATGAGCAGTTCTTC. Encoded protein: CASRGTGGVGSYNEQFF.